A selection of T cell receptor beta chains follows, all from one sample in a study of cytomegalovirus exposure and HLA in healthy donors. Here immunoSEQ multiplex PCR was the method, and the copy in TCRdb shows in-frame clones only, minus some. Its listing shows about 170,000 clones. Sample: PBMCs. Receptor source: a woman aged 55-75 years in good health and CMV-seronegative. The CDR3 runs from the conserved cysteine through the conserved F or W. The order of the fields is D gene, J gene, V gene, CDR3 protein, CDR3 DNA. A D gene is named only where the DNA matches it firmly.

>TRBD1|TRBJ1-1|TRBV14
CASSQDFAGGLSEAFF
TGTGCCAGCAGCCAAGACTTCGCAGGGGGCTTGTCTGAAGCTTTCTTT
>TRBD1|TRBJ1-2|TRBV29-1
CSGGTGSPLYGYTF
TGCAGCGGAGGGACAGGGTCCCCTCTCTATGGCTACACCTTC
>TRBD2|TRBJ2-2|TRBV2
CASSVLAGNTGELFF
TGTGCCAGCAGTGTCCTAGCGGGCAACACCGGGGAGCTGTTTTTT
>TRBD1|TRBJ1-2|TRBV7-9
CASSLARGGSDYGYTF
TGTGCCAGCAGCTTAGCGAGAGGGGGCAGTGACTATGGCTACACCTTC
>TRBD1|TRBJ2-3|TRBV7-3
CASSMTGVSTDTQYF
TGTGCCAGCAGCATGACAGGGGTGAGCACAGATACGCAGTATTTT
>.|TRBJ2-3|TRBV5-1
CASSLSGTPTDTQYF
TGCGCCAGCAGCTTGAGCGGTACCCCCACAGATACGCAGTATTTT
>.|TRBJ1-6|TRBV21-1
CASSTKWPGGLYNSPLHF
TGTGCCAGCAGCACCAAGTGGCCAGGGGGCCTTTATAATTCACCCCTCCACTTT
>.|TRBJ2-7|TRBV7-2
CASSQASLGVYEQYF
TGTGCCAGCAGCCAAGCTAGCCTCGGGGTGTACGAGCAGTACTTC
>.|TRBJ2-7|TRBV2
CATRARSYEQYF
TGTGCCACCAGGGCCCGCTCCTACGAGCAGTACTTC
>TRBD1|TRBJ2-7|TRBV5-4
CASSSLGGNYEQYF
TGTGCCAGCAGCTCCCTAGGGGGCAACTACGAGCAGTACTTC
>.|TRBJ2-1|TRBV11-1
CASSRTLATNEQFF
TGTGCCAGCAGCCGAACCCTAGCGACCAATGAGCAGTTCTTC
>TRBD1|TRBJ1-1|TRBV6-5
CASSYSSRGRGTEAFF
TGTGCCAGCAGTTACTCGAGCAGGGGGCGGGGGACTGAAGCTTTCTTT
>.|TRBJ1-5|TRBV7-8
CASSFNSNQPQHF
TGTGCCAGCAGCTTCAATAGCAATCAGCCCCAGCATTTT
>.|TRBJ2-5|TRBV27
CASSPRTALETQYF
TGTGCCAGCAGTCCGCGGACAGCGCTAGAGACCCAGTACTTC
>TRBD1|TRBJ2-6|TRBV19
CASSRQGSGGANVLTF
TGTGCCAGTAGTAGACAGGGGTCGGGTGGGGCCAACGTCCTGACTTTC
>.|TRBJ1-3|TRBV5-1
CASSPSTGGPVSGNTIYF
TGCGCCAGCAGCCCCTCGACGGGGGGCCCCGTCTCTGGAAACACCATATATTTT
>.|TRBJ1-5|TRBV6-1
CASSTSSNQPQHF
TGTGCCAGCAGTACCAGTAGCAATCAGCCCCAGCATTTT
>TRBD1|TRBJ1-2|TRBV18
CASSSGQGLSAGGYTF
TGTGCCAGCTCATCGGGACAGGGCCTGAGTGCGGGTGGCTACACCTTC
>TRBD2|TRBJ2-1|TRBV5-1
CASSFRSAGAYNEQFF
TGCGCCAGCAGCTTTAGGTCGGCGGGGGCCTACAATGAGCAGTTCTTC
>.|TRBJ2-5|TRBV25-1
CASSVPGAETQYF
TGTGCCAGCAGTGTCCCAGGGGCGGAGACCCAGTACTTC
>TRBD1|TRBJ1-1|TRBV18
CASSPSGQGGEAFF
TGTGCCAGCTCACCGTCGGGACAGGGGGGAGAAGCTTTCTTT
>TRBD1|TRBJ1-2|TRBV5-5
CASSSLQGAGYGYTF
TGTGCCAGCAGCTCCCTCCAGGGGGCGGGCTATGGCTACACCTTC
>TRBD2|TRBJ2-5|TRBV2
CASSFMGLAGETQYF
TGTGCCAGCAGCTTCATGGGACTAGCGGGAGAGACCCAGTACTTC
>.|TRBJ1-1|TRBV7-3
CASSRVGPGTEAFF
TGTGCCAGCAGCCGTGTGGGGCCGGGCACTGAAGCTTTCTTT
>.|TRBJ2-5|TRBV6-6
CASSYSRASVQETQYF
TGTGCCAGCAGTTACTCGAGGGCTAGCGTACAAGAGACCCAGTACTTC
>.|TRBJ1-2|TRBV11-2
CASSPGTSPHNYGYTF
TGTGCCAGCAGCCCTGGGACATCCCCTCATAACTATGGCTACACCTTC
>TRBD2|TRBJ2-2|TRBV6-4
CASNYSGCPNTGELFF
TGTGCCAGCAATTATAGCGGGTGCCCGAACACCGGGGAGCTGTTTTTT
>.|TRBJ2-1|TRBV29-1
CSVEGGSSSYNEQFF
TGCAGCGTTGAAGGTGGGAGTAGCTCCTACAATGAGCAGTTCTTC
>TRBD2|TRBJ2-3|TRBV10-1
CASSRTSGSFTDTQYF
TGCGCCAGCTCCCGGACTAGCGGTTCTTTCACAGATACGCAGTATTTT
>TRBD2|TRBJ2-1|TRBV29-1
CSVPHGGRRSYNEQFF
TGCAGCGTGCCACACGGCGGGAGACGGTCCTACAATGAGCAGTTCTTC
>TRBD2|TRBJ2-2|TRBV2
CASSLAGGGTGELFF
TGTGCCAGCAGCTTAGCGGGGGGCGGCACCGGGGAGCTGTTTTTT
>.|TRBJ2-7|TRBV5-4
CASSAWGHGFEQYF
TGTGCCAGCAGCGCTTGGGGGCATGGTTTCGAGCAGTACTTC
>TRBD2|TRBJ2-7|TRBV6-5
CASSHQGLAVYEQYF
TGTGCCAGCAGTCACCAGGGACTAGCGGTTTACGAGCAGTACTTC
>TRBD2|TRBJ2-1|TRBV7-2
CASSVLAGANEQFF
TGTGCCAGCAGCGTACTAGCGGGAGCAAATGAGCAGTTCTTC
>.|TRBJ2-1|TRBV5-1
CASSLDEGSSYNEQFF
TGCGCCAGCAGCTTGGATGAAGGGAGCTCCTACAATGAGCAGTTCTTC
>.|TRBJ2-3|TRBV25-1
CASSTITDTQYF
TGTGCCAGCAGTACTATCACAGATACGCAGTATTTT
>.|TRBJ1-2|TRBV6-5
CASTPRGGGYGYTF
TGTGCCAGCACCCCAAGAGGGGGGGGATATGGCTACACCTTC
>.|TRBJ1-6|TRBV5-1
CASSLSGAGAPLHF
TGCGCCAGCAGCCTTTCAGGGGCCGGGGCACCCCTCCACTTT
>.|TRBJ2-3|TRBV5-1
CASSLVASRGTDTQYF
TGCGCCAGCAGCTTGGTGGCTAGTCGAGGCACAGATACGCAGTATTTT
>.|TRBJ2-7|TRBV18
CASSRTTGFAYEQYF
TGTGCCAGCTCACGAACGACAGGTTTCGCCTACGAGCAGTACTTC